One and the same sample provided the 28 T cell receptor beta chains below, sequenced in a study of cytomegalovirus exposure and HLA in healthy donors. PCR primers comprised 60 Vbeta and 13 Jbeta primers. TCRdb keeps only in-frame clones here, not all; method: immunoSEQ multiplex PCR. The table shows around 100,000 clones, with 76% occurring only once. The sequenced sample consisted of PBMCs. The receptors stem from a man in his forties or fifties in good health and CMV-seronegative.

The chain recombines TRBV4-2 with TRBJ1-5; D gene unclear. Germline values: CDR1 LGHNA, CDR2 YNFKEQ. The CDR3 is 15 amino acids. V was cut by 1 base and J by 3 bases, with 10 bases left in between. Here the CDR3 reads CASSQVGQANQPQHF. The CDR3 coding sequence is TGTGCCAGCAGCCAAGTTGGTCAGGCCAATCAGCCCCAGCATTTT.

This clone has a single count. This rearrangement joins TRBV19 to TRBJ1-1; 8 positions match TRBD1. Unmatched junction bases numbered 4, after V lost 3 bases and J lost 1 base. CDR1 is LNHDA, CDR2 SQIVND, per germline (reference sequence). The CDR3 has 15 residues. The CDR3 region has the DNA TGTGCCAGTAGTATCCCGGGACAGGCGAACACTGAAGCTTTCTTT. It specifies CASSIPGQANTEAFF.

The chain has TRBV5-4 and TRBJ2-5, with 11 positions matching TRBD2. There are 16 residues in the CDR3. Germline CDR1 SGHNT, CDR2 YYREEE (reference sequence). V was pared by 4 bases and J by 5 bases, with 10 bases of the junction left unmatched. CDR3 region: CASSPTTSGGGETQYF. The CDR3 coding sequence is TGTGCCAGCAGCCCTACCACTAGCGGGGGTGGGGAGACCCAGTACTTC. Combining the CDR3 with reference TRBV5-4 and TRBJ2-5 gives the whole variable domain ETGVTQSPTHLIKTRGQQVTLRCSSQSGHNTVSWYQQALGQGPQFIFQYYREEENGRGNFPPRFSGLQFPNYSSELNVNALELDDSALYLCASSPTTSGGGETQYFGPGTRLLVL.

V and J are TRBV7-2 and TRBJ2-7, with a weak D call TRBD1 (5 bases). The CDR3 loop spans 14 amino acids. Trimming stripped 3 bases from V and 3 bases from J, with 12 bases between. Per the germline V gene, CDR1 is SGHTA and CDR2 is FQGNSA. This CDR3 reads CASSFSQGSYEQYF. The CDR3 bases are TGTGCCAGCAGCTTTTCGCAGGGAAGCTACGAGCAGTACTTC.

The V gene is TRBV11-2, the J gene TRBJ1-1; weak D call: TRBD1 (5 bases). The germline CDR1 and CDR2 sequences are SGHAT and FQNNGV. V lost 5 bases and J 11 bases, leaving 15 bases between the germline ends. The CDR3 is made up of 12 amino acids. The CDR3 loop reads CASSPGGGPAFF. The CDR3 DNA reads TGTGCCAGCAGCCCCGGGGGGGGACCGGCTTTCTTT.

The genes are TRBV20-1 and TRBJ2-3; D not certain. Germline assignment: CDR1 DFQATT and CDR2 SNEGSKA (reference sequence). This CDR3 contains 11 residues. Trimming left V 8 bases short and J 2 bases short, with 8 bases between. The CDR3 DNA reads TGCAGTCCTCTTTTCACAGATACGCAGTATTTT. Translated: CSPLFTDTQYF.

The rearrangement links TRBV30 to TRBJ2-2; TRBD1 aligns across 10 bases. Germline assignment: CDR1 GTSNPN and CDR2 SVGIG (reference sequence). The CDR3 runs to 15 residues. The trim removed 2 bases at V and 6 bases at J, leaving 6 bases unmatched. The CDR3 here is CAWSRQGAGAGELFF. The CDR3 nucleotides are TGTGCCTGGAGTAGACAGGGGGCAGGCGCCGGGGAGCTGTTTTTT.

The V gene is TRBV28, the J gene TRBJ2-3, with 8 nucleotides matching TRBD2. V trimming: 9 bases; J trimming: 2 bases; junction bases outside the gene matches: 7. This CDR3 has 14 amino acids. Germline V lookup: CDR1 MDHEN, CDR2 SYDVKM. Here the CDR3 reads CASVSGGSTDTQYF. The CDR3 bases are TGTGCCAGTGTCAGCGGGGGATCCACAGATACGCAGTATTTT. Looking up the rest from reference TRBV28 and TRBJ2-3 gives the full variable domain: DVKVTQSSRYLVKRTGEKVFLECVQDMDHENMFWYRQDPGLGLRLIYFSYDVKMKEKGDIPEGYSVSREKKERFSLILESASTNQTSMYLCASVSGGSTDTQYFGPGTRLTVL.

CDR3 bases: TGTGCCAGCAGTTTACCTAATGGCTACACCTTC. This translates into CASSLPNGYTF. V usage is TRBV28 and J usage is TRBJ1-2; D is unresolved. Trimming left V 2 bases short and J 6 bases short, with 4 bases between. The CDR3 has 11 residues. CDR1 is MDHEN, CDR2 SYDVKM, per germline.

V usage is TRBV7-9 and J usage is TRBJ2-7; no clear D. The germline V gene has CDR1 SEHNR and CDR2 FQNEAQ (reference sequence). This CDR3 contains 13 residues. Trimming cost V 1 base and J 1 base, with 5 bases left between them. CDR3 residues: CASSLDRSYEQYF. CDR3 nucleotide sequence: TGTGCCAGCAGCTTAGACAGATCCTACGAGCAGTACTTC.

The chain links TRBV6-5 to TRBJ2-3; 11 bases agree with TRBD2. Germline V gene lookup returns CDR1 MNHEY and CDR2 SVGAGI. Unmatched junction bases numbered 5, after V lost 5 bases and J lost 4 bases. CDR3 length: 15 amino acids. The CDR3 here is CASSPGLADADTQYF. The CDR3 coding sequence is TGTGCCAGCAGTCCGGGACTAGCGGACGCAGATACGCAGTATTTT.

This clone appeared once. The chain couples TRBV13 to TRBJ2-3; 8 bases match TRBD2. The CDR3 has 16 amino acids. J lost 2 bases, V lost 8 bases, and 12 bases had no gene match. Germline CDR1 and CDR2: PRHDT and FYEKMQ (reference sequence). DNA of the CDR3: TGTGCCAGCCAGTCCGGTCCGGGGGGGAACACAGATACGCAGTATTTT. It is translated as CASQSGPGGNTDTQYF. The full variable domain, rest sourced from reference TRBV13 and TRBJ2-3, is AAGVIQSPRHLIKEKRETATLKCYPIPRHDTVYWYQQGPGQDPQFLISFYEKMQSDKGSIPDRFSAQQFSDYHSELNMSSLELGDSALYFCASQSGPGGNTDTQYFGPGTRLTVL.

The rearrangement joins TRBV30 to TRBJ1-5; 7 positions match TRBD1. This CDR3 has 13 amino acids. With 7 bases clipped from V and 0 bases from J, the junction kept 3 bases outside the gene matches. The germline gives CDR1 GTSNPN, CDR2 SVGIG (reference sequence). The CDR3 spells CASRQGSNQPQHF. DNA of the CDR3: TGTGCCTCTAGACAGGGTAGCAATCAGCCCCAGCATTTT.

This clone was seen just once. This chain links TRBV2 with TRBJ1-1; 7 nucleotides align to TRBD1. The CDR3 is 16 residues long. Germline CDR1 and CDR2: SNHLY and FYNNEI. V was pared by 2 bases and J by 5 bases, with 11 bases of the junction left unmatched. The CDR3 protein is CASSERDLQGWTEAFF. CDR3 in DNA: TGTGCCAGCAGTGAACGAGACCTACAGGGGTGGACTGAAGCTTTCTTT.

The chain uses TRBV27 and TRBJ1-5; possible D gene TRBD1, 6 bases. CDR1 is MNHEY, CDR2 SMNVEV, per germline (reference sequence). V was clipped by 4 bases and J by 4 bases, with 14 bases between them. CDR3 size: 15 residues. The CDR3 here is CASSYRGAINQPQHF. CDR3 coding DNA: TGTGCCAGCAGTTATCGGGGGGCTATAAATCAGCCCCAGCATTTT.

This chain links TRBV6-1 with TRBJ1-1; D may be TRBD1 (6 bases). Trimming pared 6 bases from V and 2 bases from J, leaving 13 bases between. CDR3 length: 14 residues. The germline CDR1 and CDR2 sequences are MNHNS and SASEGT. The chain's CDR3 is CASRVDRRNTEAFF. The CDR3 DNA reads as TGTGCCAGCAGGGTTGACAGGCGTAACACTGAAGCTTTCTTT.

The rearrangement joins TRBV7-2 to TRBJ2-1; D is undetermined. The CDR3 length is 14 residues. Trimming left V 5 bases short and J 5 bases short, with 13 bases between. CDR1 and CDR2 from the germline V gene are SGHTA and FQGNSA. CDR3 nucleotide sequence: TGTGCCAGCAGCCCCCACCTCATAGACAATGAGCAGTTCTTC. Residues: CASSPHLIDNEQFF.

The gene calls are TRBV27 and TRBJ1-3; TRBD1 matches 9 bases. This CDR3 spans 17 amino acids. CDR1 and CDR2 (germline): MNHEY, SMNVEV (reference sequence). The V and J ends lost 6 bases and 0 bases, in that order; junction bases with no gene match: 9. Here the CDR3 DNA reads TGTGCCAGCAGGTTGACAGGGGGTTATGCCTCTGGAAACACCATATATTTT. Translating it yields CASRLTGGYASGNTIYF.

The chain is built from TRBV5-4 and TRBJ2-5, with TRBD2 as a possible D gene (5 bases). CDR1 is SGHNT and CDR2 is YYREEE in the germline V gene (reference sequence). The CDR3 has 12 amino acids. Trimming left V 7 bases short and J 2 bases short, with 9 bases between. The CDR3 DNA reads TGTGCCAGCGGCGGGTCTCAAGAGACCCAGTACTTC. This encodes CASGGSQETQYF.

The chain uses TRBV14 and TRBJ1-1, with TRBD1 as a possible D gene (6 bases). Per germline, CDR1 SGHDN and CDR2 FVKESK. The CDR3 is 14 residues long. V shed 7 bases and J shed 2 bases, with 14 bases lying between them. In DNA form, the CDR3 reads TGTGCCAGCACCCTCCAACAGGGAAACACTGAAGCTTTCTTT. This encodes CASTLQQGNTEAFF.

This sequence joins TRBV28 and TRBJ1-3, with D tentatively TRBD1 (5 bases). In germline, CDR1 is MDHEN, CDR2 SYDVKM. The CDR3 length is 15 residues. V was pared by 2 bases and J by 2 bases, with 10 bases between. This CDR3 reads CASSLGGGAGNTIYF. In DNA form, the CDR3 reads TGTGCCAGCAGTTTAGGAGGAGGGGCTGGAAACACCATATATTTT.

The V call is TRBV6-5, the J call TRBJ2-7, with 8 bases identical to TRBD1. Unmatched junction bases numbered 1, after V lost 7 bases and J lost 5 bases. Germline CDR1 MNHEY, CDR2 SVGAGI. The CDR3 is 11 residues long. The CDR3 nucleotides are TGTGCCAGCAACAGGGGGGACGAGCAGTACTTC. Amino acids: CASNRGDEQYF.

The chain is built from TRBV11-2 and TRBJ1-5; no reliable D call. The CDR3 contains 13 residues. V gave up 1 base and J gave up 9 bases, with 10 bases separating them. Germline values: CDR1 SGHAT, CDR2 FQNNGV. The CDR3 DNA sequence: TGTGCCAGCAGCTTAGGAGGTCCTACGCCCCAGCATTTT. Its translation: CASSLGGPTPQHF.

This clone was counted only a few times. J is TRBJ2-5 and V is TRBV30; the D gene is possibly TRBD1 (5 bases). Looked up from germline, CDR1 is GTSNPN and CDR2 is SVGIG (reference sequence). V was trimmed by 2 bases and J by 9 bases, leaving 13 bases between them. This CDR3 contains 12 residues. The CDR3 sequence is CAWSPLDNPQYF. DNA for the CDR3: TGTGCCTGGAGTCCATTGGACAACCCCCAGTACTTC. The variable domain in full, completed from reference TRBV30 and TRBJ2-5, reads SQTIHQWPATLVQPVGSPLSLECTVEGTSNPNLYWYRQAAGRGLQLLFYSVGIGQISSEVPQNLSASRPQDRQFILSSKKLLLSDSGFYLCAWSPLDNPQYFGPGTRLLVL.

The rearrangement joins TRBV7-2 to TRBJ1-5; D call uncertain. Germline V gives CDR1 SGHTA, CDR2 FQGNSA. The V end was cut by 2 bases, the J end by 5 bases, with 16 bases between. This CDR3 is built from 16 residues. The CDR3 bases are TGTGCCAGCAGCTTAACGGGATCCGGGAGATATCAGCCCCAGCATTTT. Protein product: CASSLTGSGRYQPQHF.

In its sample, this clone was seen a few times. This rearrangement joins TRBV7-9 to TRBJ2-5; 7 bases agree with TRBD2. This CDR3 spans 15 amino acids. Germline CDR1 is SEHNR and CDR2 is FQNEAQ (reference sequence). The junction had 13 bases not matched to a gene; V was cut back by 7 bases and J by 5 bases. The CDR3 region has the DNA TGTGCCAGCACCCCTGGGCGGGGGTCGGGGGAGACCCAGTACTTC. It yields the protein CASTPGRGSGETQYF.

V usage is TRBV19 and J usage is TRBJ2-7, with 7 nucleotides matching TRBD2. CDR3 length equals 14 residues. Unmatched junction bases numbered 5, after V lost 2 bases and J lost 4 bases. CDR1 is LNHDA and CDR2 is SQIVND in the germline V gene (reference sequence). This CDR3 is CASSIRGGLYEQYF. CDR3 sequence (DNA): TGTGCCAGTAGTATAAGGGGAGGGCTTTACGAGCAGTACTTC.

The table lists this clone with a count of one. This chain links TRBV7-7 with TRBJ2-1; 12 bases fit TRBD2. This CDR3 has 16 residues. V gave up 5 bases and J gave up 8 bases; unmatched junction bases: 10. CDR1 is SSHAT and CDR2 is FNYEAQ in the germline V gene (reference sequence). The CDR3 nucleotides read TGTGCCAGCAGCCTGGGACTAGCGGGTTTTAAGGATGAGCAGTTCTTC. Amino acid sequence: CASSLGLAGFKDEQFF.